This TCR beta chain was captured in a study of T cell responses to AZD1222 COVID-19 vaccine. On this clone: Its antigen is currently unknown.

The CDR3 runs to 12 residues. The V end was cut by 3 bases, the J end by 15 bases, with 15 bases between. CDR1 and CDR2 (germline): MNHEY, SVGEGT. Notes on the study in general: CD4 TCRs associated with vaccination spanned spike, dominating at 160-218 and 743-854.

TCRdb's copy holds only in-frame clones and misses some; the assay was immunoSEQ multiplex PCR. This sample carries roughly 150,000 clones, roughly 92% of them seen once, and the ten largest clones take under 6%. Sequences were derived from peripheral blood, sampled 28 days after the second AZD1222 dose. The source is an adult who received the AZD1222 COVID-19 vaccine. The chain recombines TRBV6-2 or TRBV6-3 with TRBJ2-1, with D hard to call. The CDR3 sequence is CASSYPSLPGFF. The CDR3 nucleotides are TGTGCCAGCAGTTATCCCTCCCTTCCTGGGTTCTTC.